This T cell receptor beta chain was profiled in a study of response to subunit inactivated influenza vaccine. General study results and limits: Authors suggested seasonal influenza vaccinations each recruit few new T cells.

TCRdb redid the calling of the RT-PCR reads with MiXCR, one entry per CDR3 protein. The profile shows 450,000 to 600,000 distinct CDR3 sequences, approximately 7.7% of them singletons. Germline loops: CDR1 MNHEY, CDR2 SVGAGI. There are 15 residues in the CDR3. V lost 1 base to trimming and J lost 0 bases, with 10 bases between them. This clonotype appeared many times. Its antigen is as yet unknown. This receptor was taken from a man aged 45-69 years who received an inactivated influenza vaccine. The chain links TRBV6-5 to TRBJ2-7, with D possibly being TRBD1 (6 bases). The sequences come from PBMCs from blood, collected around 25 months after vaccination. This CDR3 is CASSYLDSHSYEQYF. The CDR3, as DNA: TGTGCCAGCAGTTACTTGGACAGCCACTCCTACGAGCAGTACTTC.